These T cell receptor beta chains were read from a single sample in a study of cytomegalovirus exposure and HLA in healthy donors. Generated by immunoSEQ multiplex PCR, the TCRdb table keeps only in-frame clones and is missing some. The table includes 200,000 to 250,000 clones, around 78% detected once. Sequenced: PBMCs. The receptors originated from a boy younger than 18 in good health and CMV-seronegative. The conserved cysteine and the conserved F or W are not part of the CDR3 here. Fields, in order: CDR3 protein, V gene, clone size, CDR3 length. Expanded clones are given a class, and other clones once, few, many or no size at all.

CDR3aa: ASSQVPSRAANNEQF
v_gene: TRBV14
abundance: NA
len: 15

CDR3aa: ASSPPGGRDTIY
v_gene: TRBV6-6
abundance: NA
len: 12

CDR3aa: ASFRTGGETQY
v_gene: TRBV5-1
abundance: NA
len: 11

CDR3aa: ASSYGFRQVLEVH
v_gene: TRBV6-6
abundance: few
len: 13

CDR3aa: ASSQEPSGAQETQY
v_gene: TRBV4-1
abundance: NA
len: 14

CDR3aa: ASSSHQTDLYEQY
v_gene: TRBV7-9
abundance: NA
len: 13

CDR3aa: AIRGPFSLVDSYNEQF
v_gene: TRBV10-3
abundance: NA
len: 16

CDR3aa: ASSSNRGYGYT
v_gene: TRBV13
abundance: NA
len: 11

CDR3aa: ASSMGLAGVTGELF
v_gene: TRBV18
abundance: NA
len: 14

CDR3aa: AISERSGTEAF
v_gene: TRBV10-3
abundance: NA
len: 11

CDR3aa: ASSSQGYNSPLH
v_gene: TRBV6-5
abundance: NA
len: 12

CDR3aa: ASSASGVGDTQY
v_gene: TRBV7-9
abundance: NA
len: 12

CDR3aa: ASSLDSQGASRISGNTIY
v_gene: TRBV11-2
abundance: NA
len: 18

CDR3aa: AGTGYPNTGELF
v_gene: TRBV30
abundance: NA
len: 12

CDR3aa: ASNVPRGPYGYT
v_gene: TRBV6-5
abundance: NA
len: 12

CDR3aa: ASSYNRVYEQY
v_gene: TRBV6-5
abundance: NA
len: 11

CDR3aa: ASSQAGQETQY
v_gene: TRBV7-8
abundance: few
len: 11

CDR3aa: ASSLGARGGETQY
v_gene: TRBV7-8
abundance: NA
len: 13

CDR3aa: ASSPGQENNEQF
v_gene: TRBV6-5
abundance: NA
len: 12

CDR3aa: ASSFPSGATDTQY
v_gene: TRBV5-6
abundance: NA
len: 13

CDR3aa: ASSLVATRDEQY
v_gene: TRBV7-8
abundance: NA
len: 12

CDR3aa: ASSQRTGGYT
v_gene: TRBV7-8
abundance: NA
len: 10

CDR3aa: ASSLRGTGGRETQY
v_gene: TRBV11-3
abundance: NA
len: 14

CDR3aa: ASRRGRSGLYEQY
v_gene: TRBV6-5
abundance: NA
len: 13

CDR3aa: ASTSSGDRNTEAF
v_gene: TRBV6-5
abundance: NA
len: 13

CDR3aa: ASSQDPGQGNYEQY
v_gene: TRBV4-1
abundance: NA
len: 14

CDR3aa: ASGSRHGSSPLH
v_gene: TRBV12-5
abundance: once
len: 12

CDR3aa: ASSRLWTGPTEAF
v_gene: TRBV4-1
abundance: NA
len: 13

CDR3aa: AWSPGRGYTEAF
v_gene: TRBV30
abundance: NA
len: 12

CDR3aa: ASSYSSVGGTEAF
v_gene: TRBV6-5
abundance: NA
len: 13

CDR3aa: ASSVEGGLSGYEQY
v_gene: TRBV9
abundance: NA
len: 14

CDR3aa: ASSPLGQGAGGYT
v_gene: TRBV4-2
abundance: NA
len: 13

CDR3aa: ASRRQGLTNTEAF
v_gene: TRBV19
abundance: few
len: 13

CDR3aa: ASISEAF
v_gene: TRBV27
abundance: NA
len: 7

CDR3aa: ASSSSGGYTGELF
v_gene: TRBV5-1
abundance: NA
len: 13

CDR3aa: ASSNRVDGYT
v_gene: TRBV6-5
abundance: once
len: 10

CDR3aa: SVPDRGNYGYT
v_gene: TRBV29-1
abundance: NA
len: 11

CDR3aa: ASSVGGSGLAGDTDTQY
v_gene: TRBV9
abundance: NA
len: 17

CDR3aa: ASSSSAPLGEQY
v_gene: TRBV7-2
abundance: few
len: 12

CDR3aa: ASSLDRVDTDTQY
v_gene: TRBV5-1
abundance: NA
len: 13

CDR3aa: ASTWGGRTGELF
v_gene: TRBV27
abundance: NA
len: 12

CDR3aa: ASSSQGALPYEQY
v_gene: TRBV19
abundance: NA
len: 13

CDR3aa: ASSLNAVFYGYT
v_gene: TRBV7-8
abundance: NA
len: 12

CDR3aa: ASSGPGIHNEQF
v_gene: TRBV5-4
abundance: few
len: 12

CDR3aa: ASSLDLGGTRGTGELF
v_gene: TRBV11-3
abundance: NA
len: 16

CDR3aa: ASSFDRGTEAF
v_gene: TRBV5-4
abundance: NA
len: 11

CDR3aa: ASSSIQLWTKNIQY
v_gene: TRBV5-6
abundance: NA
len: 14

CDR3aa: ASSKGTDGGTEAF
v_gene: TRBV27
abundance: NA
len: 13

CDR3aa: AWSLANTGELF
v_gene: TRBV30
abundance: NA
len: 11

CDR3aa: ASSLKGPRGTEAF
v_gene: TRBV5-1
abundance: NA
len: 13

CDR3aa: AWSQGFPSGTEAF
v_gene: TRBV30
abundance: NA
len: 13

CDR3aa: ASSLNSGGAGEQF
v_gene: TRBV5-1
abundance: once
len: 13

CDR3aa: ASSALRGSSYNEQF
v_gene: TRBV5-4
abundance: NA
len: 14

CDR3aa: ASSYSVSGNTIY
v_gene: TRBV6-5
abundance: NA
len: 12

CDR3aa: ASSQLAGASYEQY
v_gene: TRBV4-1
abundance: NA
len: 13